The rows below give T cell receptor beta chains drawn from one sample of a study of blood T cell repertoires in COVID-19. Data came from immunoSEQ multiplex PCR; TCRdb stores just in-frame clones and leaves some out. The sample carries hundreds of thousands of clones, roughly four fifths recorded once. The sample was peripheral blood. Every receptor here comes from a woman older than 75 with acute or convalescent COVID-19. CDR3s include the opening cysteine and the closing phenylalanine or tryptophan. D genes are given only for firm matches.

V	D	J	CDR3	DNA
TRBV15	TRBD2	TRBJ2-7	CATSREGTSGDLFEQYF	TGTGCCACCAGCAGAGAAGGGACTAGCGGGGACCTATTCGAGCAGTACTTC
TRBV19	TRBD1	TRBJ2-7	CASSIGGTGTYEQYF	TGTGCCAGTAGTATAGGGGGGACAGGGACCTACGAGCAGTACTTC
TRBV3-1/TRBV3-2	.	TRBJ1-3	CASSQYSFPDGNTIYF	TGTGCCAGCAGCCAATACAGCTTCCCGGATGGAAACACCATATATTTT
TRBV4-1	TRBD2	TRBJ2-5	CASSPAGTSGGSPWYF	TGCGCCAGCAGCCCGGCCGGGACTAGCGGGGGGTCGCCCTGGTACTTC
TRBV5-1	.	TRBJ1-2	CASRDTNYGYTF	TGCGCCAGCCGGGACACCAACTATGGCTACACCTTC
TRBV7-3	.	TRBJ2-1	CASSASSLATVEYNEQFF	TGTGCCAGCAGCGCCAGCTCACTAGCCACGGTCGAATACAATGAGCAGTTCTTC
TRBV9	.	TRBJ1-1	CASSADRINTEAFF	TGTGCCAGCAGCGCGGACAGAATAAACACTGAAGCTTTCTTT
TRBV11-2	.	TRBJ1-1	CASSLGTVMNTEAFF	TGTGCCAGCAGCTTAGGGACAGTGATGAACACTGAAGCTTTCTTT
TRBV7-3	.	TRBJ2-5	CASSIGVGWDLQETQYF	TGTGCCAGCAGCATTGGGGTTGGTTGGGACTTACAAGAGACCCAGTACTTC
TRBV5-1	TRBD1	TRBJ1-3	CASSPRQGSGNTIYF	TGCGCCAGCAGCCCGAGACAGGGGTCTGGAAACACCATATATTTT